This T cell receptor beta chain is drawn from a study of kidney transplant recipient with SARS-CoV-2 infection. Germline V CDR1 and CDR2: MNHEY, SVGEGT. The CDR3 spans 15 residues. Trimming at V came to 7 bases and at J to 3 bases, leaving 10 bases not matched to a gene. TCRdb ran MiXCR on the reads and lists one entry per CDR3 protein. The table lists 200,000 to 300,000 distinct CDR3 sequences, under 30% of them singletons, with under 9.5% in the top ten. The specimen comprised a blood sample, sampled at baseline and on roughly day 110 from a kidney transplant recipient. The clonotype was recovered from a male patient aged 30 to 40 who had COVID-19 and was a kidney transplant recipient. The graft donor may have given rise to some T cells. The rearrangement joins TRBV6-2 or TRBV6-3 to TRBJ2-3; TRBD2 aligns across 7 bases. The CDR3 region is CASKGGGSRTDTQYF. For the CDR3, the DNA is TGTGCCAGCAAGGGCGGCGGGAGCCGTACAGATACGCAGTATTTT.